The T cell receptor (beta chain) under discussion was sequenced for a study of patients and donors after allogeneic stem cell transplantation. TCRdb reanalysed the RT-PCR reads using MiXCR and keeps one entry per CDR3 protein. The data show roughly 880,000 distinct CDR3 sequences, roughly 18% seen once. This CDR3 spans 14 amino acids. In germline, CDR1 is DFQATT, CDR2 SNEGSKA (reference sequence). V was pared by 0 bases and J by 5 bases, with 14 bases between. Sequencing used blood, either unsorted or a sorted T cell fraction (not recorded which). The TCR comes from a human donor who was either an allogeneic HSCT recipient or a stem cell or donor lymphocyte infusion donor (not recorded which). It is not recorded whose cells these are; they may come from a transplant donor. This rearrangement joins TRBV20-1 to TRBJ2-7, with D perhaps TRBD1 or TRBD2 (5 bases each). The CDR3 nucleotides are TGCAGTGCTAGAGATCCCCGTCTGGGGGACGAGCAGTACTTC. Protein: CSARDPRLGDEQYF.